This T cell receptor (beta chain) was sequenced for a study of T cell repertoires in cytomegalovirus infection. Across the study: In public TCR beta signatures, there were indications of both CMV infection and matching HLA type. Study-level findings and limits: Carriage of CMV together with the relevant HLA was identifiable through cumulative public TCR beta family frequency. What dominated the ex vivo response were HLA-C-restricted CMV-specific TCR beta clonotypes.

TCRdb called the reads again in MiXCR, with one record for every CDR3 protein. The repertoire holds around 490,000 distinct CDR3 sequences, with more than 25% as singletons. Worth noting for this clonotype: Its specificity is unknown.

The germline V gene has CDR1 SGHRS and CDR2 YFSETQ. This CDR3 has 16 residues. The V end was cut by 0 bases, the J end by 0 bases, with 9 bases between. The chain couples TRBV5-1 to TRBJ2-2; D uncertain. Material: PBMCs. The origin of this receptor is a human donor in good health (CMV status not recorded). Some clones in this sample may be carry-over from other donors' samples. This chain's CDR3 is CASSLAVGANTGELFF. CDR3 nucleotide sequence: TGCGCCAGCAGCTTGGCCGTGGGCGCGAACACCGGGGAGCTGTTTTTT.